The text below deals with one T cell receptor beta chain. The data originate from a study of blood T cell repertoires in COVID-19. Study context: From T cells, B-cell-depleted T cells, or PBMCs came the material, which was cDNA or gDNA.

The CDR3 is 19 amino acids. Per germline, CDR1 SEHNR and CDR2 FQNEAQ (reference sequence). Germline trimming cut 5 bases from V and 4 bases from J; bases unmatched to any gene: 21. Participant age was roughly 18 to 90 years, and participants resided in roughly 25 US areas. Cohorts were assigned according to the clinical history that participants reported. Sequenced by immunoSEQ multiplex PCR; TCRdb stores in-frame clones only, minus some. Of over 130,000 clones in the sample, 84% were seen once. The receptor's source is a man aged 45-65 years in a cohort exposed to, infected with or recovered from COVID-19 (not recorded which). Material: PBMCs or T cells enriched from blood (not recorded which). This chain joins TRBV7-9 and TRBJ2-7; 9 bases match TRBD1. The CDR3 protein is CASSAAARRTGEMEYEQYF. The CDR3 DNA follows: TGTGCCAGCAGCGCCGCCGCACGCCGGACAGGGGAGATGGAGTACGAGCAGTACTTC.